This TCR beta chain was retrieved from a study of shared clonotypes between healthy human individuals. Regarding this clone: What it recognizes is unknown.

The assay was immunoSEQ multiplex PCR, and TCRdb's table has in-frame clones only and misses some. Of approximately 110,000 clones in the sample, about 72% were seen once. Study-level findings and limits: Relative to their counterparts shared across all four donors, non-shared clonotypes exhibited diminished generation probabilities. Estimated richness was generally greater in naive than memory subsets.

Pooled CD45RO+ cells and CCR7-negative CD45RA+ TemRA cells made up CD8 memory. The specimen sequenced was memory CD8+ T cells sorted from blood. Subset reported: CD45RO+ cells pooled with CCR7-negative TemRA cells. The sequence was collected from a woman in her thirties in good health.

The CDR3 sequence: CASSLDLGEQFF. The CDR3 DNA reads as TGTGCCAGCAGCTTAGATTTGGGCGAGCAGTTCTTC. The rearrangement links TRBV7-9 to TRBJ2-1; D gene uncertain. The germline CDR1 and CDR2 sequences are SEHNR and FQNEAQ (reference sequence). V gave up 1 base and J gave up 10 bases, with 8 bases separating them. The CDR3 has 12 residues.